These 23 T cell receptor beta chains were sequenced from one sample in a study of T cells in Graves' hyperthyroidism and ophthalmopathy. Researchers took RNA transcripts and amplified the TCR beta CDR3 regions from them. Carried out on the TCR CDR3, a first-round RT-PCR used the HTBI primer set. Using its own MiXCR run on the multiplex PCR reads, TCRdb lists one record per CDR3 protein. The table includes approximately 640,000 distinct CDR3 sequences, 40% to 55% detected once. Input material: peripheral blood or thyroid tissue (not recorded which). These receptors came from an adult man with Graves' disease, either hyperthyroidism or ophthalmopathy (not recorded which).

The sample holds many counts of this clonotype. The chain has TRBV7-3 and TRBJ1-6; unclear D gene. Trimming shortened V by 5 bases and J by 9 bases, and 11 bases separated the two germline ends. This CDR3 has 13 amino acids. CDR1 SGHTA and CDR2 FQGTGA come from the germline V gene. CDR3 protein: CASSPRTGSPLHF. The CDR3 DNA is TGTGCCAGCAGCCCCCGGACCGGTTCACCCCTCCACTTT.

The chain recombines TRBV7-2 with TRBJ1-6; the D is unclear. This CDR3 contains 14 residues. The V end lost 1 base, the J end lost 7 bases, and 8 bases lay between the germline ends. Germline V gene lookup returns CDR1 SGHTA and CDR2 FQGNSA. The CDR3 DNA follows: TGTGCCAGCAGCTTAGTTTTCCGGAATTCACCCCTCCACTTT. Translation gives CASSLVFRNSPLHF.

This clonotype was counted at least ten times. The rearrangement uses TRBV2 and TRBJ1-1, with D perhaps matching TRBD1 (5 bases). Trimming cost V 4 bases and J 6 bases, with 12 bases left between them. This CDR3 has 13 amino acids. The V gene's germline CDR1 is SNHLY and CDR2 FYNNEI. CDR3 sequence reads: CASSGGGRPEAFF. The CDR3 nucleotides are TGTGCCAGCAGTGGTGGGGGGAGGCCTGAAGCTTTCTTT.

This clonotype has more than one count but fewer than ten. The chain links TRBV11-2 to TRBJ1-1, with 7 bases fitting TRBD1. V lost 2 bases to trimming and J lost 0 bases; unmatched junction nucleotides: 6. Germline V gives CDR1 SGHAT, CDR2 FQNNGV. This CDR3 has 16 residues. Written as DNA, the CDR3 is TGTGCCAGCAGCTTAAACCCAGGGGGAATGAACACTGAAGCTTTCTTT. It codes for CASSLNPGGMNTEAFF.

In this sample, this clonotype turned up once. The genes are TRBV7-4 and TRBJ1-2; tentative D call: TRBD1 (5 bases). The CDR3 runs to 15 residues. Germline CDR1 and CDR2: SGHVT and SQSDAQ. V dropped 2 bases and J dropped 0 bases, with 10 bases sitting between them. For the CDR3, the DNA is TGTGCCAGCAGCTTACTACGGACAACTAACTATGGCTACACCTTC. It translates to CASSLLRTTNYGYTF.

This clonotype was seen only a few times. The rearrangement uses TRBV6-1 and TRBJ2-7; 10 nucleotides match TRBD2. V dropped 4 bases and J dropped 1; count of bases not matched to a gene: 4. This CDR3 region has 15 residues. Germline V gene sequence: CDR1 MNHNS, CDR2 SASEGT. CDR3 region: CASSGSSGSSYEQYF. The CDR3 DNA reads TGTGCCAGCAGTGGATCTAGCGGGAGTTCCTACGAGCAGTACTTC.

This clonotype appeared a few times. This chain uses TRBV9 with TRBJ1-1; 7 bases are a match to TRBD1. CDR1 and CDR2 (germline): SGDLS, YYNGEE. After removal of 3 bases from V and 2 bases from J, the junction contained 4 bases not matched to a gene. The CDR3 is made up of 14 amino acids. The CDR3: CASSATGVNTEAFF. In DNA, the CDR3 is TGTGCCAGCAGCGCAACAGGGGTCAACACTGAAGCTTTCTTT. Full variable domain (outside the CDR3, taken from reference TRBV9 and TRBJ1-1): DSGVTQTPKHLITATGQRVTLRCSPRSGDLSVYWYQQSLDQGLQFLIQYYNGEERAKGNILERFSAQQFPDLHSELNLSSLELGDSALYFCASSATGVNTEAFFGQGTRLTVV.

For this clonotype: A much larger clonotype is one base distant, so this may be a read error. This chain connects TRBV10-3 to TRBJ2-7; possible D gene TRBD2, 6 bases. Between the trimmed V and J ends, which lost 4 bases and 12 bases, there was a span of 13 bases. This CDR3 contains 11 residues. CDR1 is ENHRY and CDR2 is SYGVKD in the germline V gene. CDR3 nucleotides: TGTGCCATCAGTGGAGGGACTTCCCCGTACTTC. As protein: CAISGGTSPYF.

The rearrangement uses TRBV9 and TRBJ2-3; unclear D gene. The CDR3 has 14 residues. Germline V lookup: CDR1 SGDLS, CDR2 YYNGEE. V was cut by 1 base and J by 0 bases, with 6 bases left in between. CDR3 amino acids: CASSVHASTDTQYF. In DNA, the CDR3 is TGTGCCAGCAGCGTACACGCTAGCACAGATACGCAGTATTTT.

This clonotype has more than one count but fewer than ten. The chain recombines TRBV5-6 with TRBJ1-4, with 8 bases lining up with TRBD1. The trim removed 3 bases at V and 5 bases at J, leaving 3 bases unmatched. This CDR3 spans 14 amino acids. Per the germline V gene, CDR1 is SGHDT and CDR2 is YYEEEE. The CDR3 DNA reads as TGTGCCAGCAGCTACACAGGGGGGAATGAAAAACTGTTTTTT. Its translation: CASSYTGGNEKLFF.

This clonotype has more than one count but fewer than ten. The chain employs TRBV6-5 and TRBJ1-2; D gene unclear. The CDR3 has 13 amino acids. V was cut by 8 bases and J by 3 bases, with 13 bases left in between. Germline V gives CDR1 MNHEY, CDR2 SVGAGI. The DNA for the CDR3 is TGTGCCAGCCAACCTGGAGTTCACTATGGCTACACCTTC. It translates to CASQPGVHYGYTF.

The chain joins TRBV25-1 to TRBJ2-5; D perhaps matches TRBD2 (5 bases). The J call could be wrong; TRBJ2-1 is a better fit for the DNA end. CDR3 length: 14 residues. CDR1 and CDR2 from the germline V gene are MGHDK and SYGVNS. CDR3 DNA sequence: TGTGCCAGCAGTGAATTTAATAGCGATGGGGAGCAGTTCTTC. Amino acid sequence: CASSEFNSDGEQFF.

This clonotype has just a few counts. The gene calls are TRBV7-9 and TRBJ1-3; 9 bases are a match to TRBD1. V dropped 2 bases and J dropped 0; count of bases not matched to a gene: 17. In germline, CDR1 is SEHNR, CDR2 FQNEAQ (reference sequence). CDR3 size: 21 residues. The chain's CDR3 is CASSLIGSLGQGQYSGNTIYF. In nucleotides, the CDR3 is TGTGCCAGCAGCTTAATCGGATCCCTGGGACAGGGCCAATACTCTGGAAACACCATATATTTT.

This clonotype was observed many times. In DNA, the CDR3 is TGCAGCGTTGAAGATGAGAGGCAAAACACCATATATTTT. Amino acids: CSVEDERQNTIYF. The chain carries TRBV29-1 and TRBJ1-3; D ambiguous. Trimming left V 0 bases short and J 6 bases short, with 9 bases between. The CDR3 is made up of 13 amino acids. Per the germline V gene, CDR1 is SQVTM and CDR2 is ANQGSEA.

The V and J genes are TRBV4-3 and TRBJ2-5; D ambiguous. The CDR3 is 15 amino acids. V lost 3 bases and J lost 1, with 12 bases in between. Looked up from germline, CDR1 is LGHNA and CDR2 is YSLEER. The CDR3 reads CASSQCPRSQETQYF. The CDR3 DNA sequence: TGCGCCAGCAGCCAGTGTCCCCGTTCCCAAGAGACCCAGTACTTC.

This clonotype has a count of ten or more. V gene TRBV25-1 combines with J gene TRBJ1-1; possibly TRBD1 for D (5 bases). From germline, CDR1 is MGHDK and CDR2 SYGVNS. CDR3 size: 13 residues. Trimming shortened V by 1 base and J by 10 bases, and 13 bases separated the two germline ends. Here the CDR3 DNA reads TGTGCCAGCAGTGAATGGGGGGGAACGGGAGCTTTCTTT. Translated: CASSEWGGTGAFF.

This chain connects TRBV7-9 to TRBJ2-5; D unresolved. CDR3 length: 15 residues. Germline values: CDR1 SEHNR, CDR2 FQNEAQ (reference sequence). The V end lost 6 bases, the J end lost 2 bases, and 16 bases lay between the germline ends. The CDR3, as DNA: TGTGCCAGCAGTACACAACAGATCACACAAGAGACCCAGTACTTC. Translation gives CASSTQQITQETQYF.

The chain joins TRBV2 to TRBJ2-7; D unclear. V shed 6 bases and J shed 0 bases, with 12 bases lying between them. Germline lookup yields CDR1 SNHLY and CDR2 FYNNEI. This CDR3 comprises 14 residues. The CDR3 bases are TGTGCCAGCAGCCCTTGGACGGACTCCTACGAGCAGTACTTC. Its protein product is CASSPWTDSYEQYF. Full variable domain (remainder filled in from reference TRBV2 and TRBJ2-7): EPEVTQTPSHQVTQMGQEVILRCVPISNHLYFYWYRQILGQKVEFLVSFYNNEISEKSEIFDDQFSVERPDGSNFTLKIRSTKLEDSAMYFCASSPWTDSYEQYFGPGTRLTVT.

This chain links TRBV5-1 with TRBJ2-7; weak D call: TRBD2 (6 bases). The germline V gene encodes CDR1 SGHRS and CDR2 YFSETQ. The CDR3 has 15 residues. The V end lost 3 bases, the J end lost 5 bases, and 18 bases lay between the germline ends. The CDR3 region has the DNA TGCGCCAGCAGCTCGTACACCGGGGGAGGCGACGAGCAGTACTTC. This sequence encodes CASSSYTGGGDEQYF.

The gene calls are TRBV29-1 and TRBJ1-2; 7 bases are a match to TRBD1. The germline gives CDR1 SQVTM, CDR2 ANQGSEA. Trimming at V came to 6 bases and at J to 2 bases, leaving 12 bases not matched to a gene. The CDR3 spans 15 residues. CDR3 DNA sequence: TGCAGCGTACACACAGGGGTGGCAGGGAACTATGGCTACACCTTC. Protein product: CSVHTGVAGNYGYTF.

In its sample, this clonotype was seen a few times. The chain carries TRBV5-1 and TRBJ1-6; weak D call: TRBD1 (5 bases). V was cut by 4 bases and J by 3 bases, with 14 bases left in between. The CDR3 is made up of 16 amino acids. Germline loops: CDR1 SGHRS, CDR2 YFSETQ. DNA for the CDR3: TGCGCCAGCAGCACCCGACAGCGGTACTATAATTCACCCCTCCACTTT. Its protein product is CASSTRQRYYNSPLHF.

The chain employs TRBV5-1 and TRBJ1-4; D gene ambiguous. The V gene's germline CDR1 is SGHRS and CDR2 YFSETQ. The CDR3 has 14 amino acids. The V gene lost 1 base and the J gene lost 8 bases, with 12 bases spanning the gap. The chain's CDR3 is CASSLQEVQEKLFF. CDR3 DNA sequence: TGCGCCAGCAGCTTGCAGGAGGTTCAGGAAAAACTGTTTTTT.

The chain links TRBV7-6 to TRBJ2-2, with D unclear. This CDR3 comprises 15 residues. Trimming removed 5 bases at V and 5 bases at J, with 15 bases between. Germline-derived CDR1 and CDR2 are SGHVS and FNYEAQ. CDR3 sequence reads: CASSTPGPETGELFF. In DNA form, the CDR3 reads TGTGCCAGCAGCACACCCGGCCCTGAGACCGGGGAGCTGTTTTTT.